This TCR beta chain stems from a study of T cell repertoires in cytomegalovirus infection. TCRdb re-derived calls from the reads in MiXCR, one entry per CDR3 protein. Among roughly 570,000 distinct CDR3 sequences listed, over 35% were seen once. Germline CDR1 is SGHTA and CDR2 is FQGNSA. CDR3 length equals 15 residues. V was pared by 4 bases and J by 2 bases, with 3 bases of the junction left unmatched. In the case of this clonotype: Its antigen is undetermined.

The source is a human donor in good health (CMV status not recorded). Some clones in this sample may be carry-over from other donors' samples. The V and J genes are TRBV7-2 and TRBJ2-7, with TRBD2 matching over 12 bases. The sequenced sample was cultured PBMCs, obtained from culture after CMV antigen stimulation. The CDR3 here is CASSSSGGGTYEQYF. In nucleotides, the CDR3 is TGTGCCAGCAGCTCTAGCGGGGGGGGAACCTACGAGCAGTACTTC.